The source of this T cell receptor (beta chain) is a study of shared clonotypes between healthy human individuals. CDR1 and CDR2 from the germline V gene are MDHEN and SYDVKM. V lost 6 bases and J 3 bases, leaving 11 bases between the germline ends. The CDR3 contains 13 residues. Overall study findings and caveats: When naive CD4 clonotypes were compared across a few donors, 4% to 6.5% were shared. Shared clonotypes across all four donors exceeded non-shared ones in generation probability.

The assay was immunoSEQ multiplex PCR, and TCRdb's table has in-frame clones only and misses some. The table has about 2.3 million clones, 85% to 95% seen once. It was into CD45RA+ naive and CD45RA-negative memory subsets that the CD4+ cells were split. In regard to this clone: Its antigen is undetermined.

The chain employs TRBV28 and TRBJ1-2; D might be TRBD1 (5 bases). The TCR comes from a man between 18 and 35 years old in good health. Some clones in this sample may be carry-over from other donors' samples. The sample consisted of naive CD4+ T cells from PBMCs. The subset denotes: CD45RA+ positively selected. The CDR3 reads CASRQRGDYGYTF. The CDR3 DNA reads TGTGCCAGCAGGCAAAGGGGTGACTATGGCTACACCTTC.